This paragraph covers one T cell receptor (beta chain) sequence. Its antigen remains unknown. Generated by immunoSEQ multiplex PCR, the TCRdb table keeps only in-frame clones and is missing some. The sample consists of fewer than 150,000 clones, about nine tenths of them appearing once. This record belongs to a study of a mutant IDH1 vaccine in newly diagnosed glioma. Turning to the study itself: Vaccines were begun 4-6 weeks after radiotherapy alone, or with temozolomide cycles. Radiotherapy, temozolomide, or both had been given previously, and both were given to most.

The time point here: week 11, during vaccination. Mutant IDH1 20-mer peptide, at 300 ug, made up each vaccine dose, with topical imiquimod. CDR3 length equals 15 residues. V shed 4 bases and J 4 bases; nucleotides not matched to a gene: 10. From germline, CDR1 is SGDLS and CDR2 YYNGEE. The origin of this receptor is a woman aged 45-60 years with glioma. The sequencing used PBMCs, collected from a glioma patient whose treatment included an IDH1 peptide vaccine. The rearrangement joins TRBV9 to TRBJ2-7, with 8 bases that match TRBD2. The CDR3 region is CASSPLPGTRYEQYF. The DNA of the CDR3 is TGTGCCAGCAGCCCCCTCCCCGGGACTAGATACGAGCAGTACTTC.